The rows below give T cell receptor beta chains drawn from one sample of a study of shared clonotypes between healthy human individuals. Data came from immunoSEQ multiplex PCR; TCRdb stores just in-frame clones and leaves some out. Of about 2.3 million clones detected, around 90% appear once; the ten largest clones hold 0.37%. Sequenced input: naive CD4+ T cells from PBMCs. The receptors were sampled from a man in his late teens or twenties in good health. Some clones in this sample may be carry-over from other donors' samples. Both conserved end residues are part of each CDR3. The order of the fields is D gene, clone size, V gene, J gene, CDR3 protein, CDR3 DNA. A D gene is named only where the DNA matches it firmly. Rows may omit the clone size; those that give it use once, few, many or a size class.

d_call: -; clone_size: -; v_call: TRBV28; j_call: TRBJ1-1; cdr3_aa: CASSHGQPNTEAFF; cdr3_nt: TGTGCCAGCAGCCACGGACAGCCGAACACTGAAGCTTTCTTT
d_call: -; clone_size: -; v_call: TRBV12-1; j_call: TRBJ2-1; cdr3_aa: CASSLRTAYNEQFF; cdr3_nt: TGTGCCAGCAGCTTGCGGACTGCCTACAATGAGCAGTTCTTC
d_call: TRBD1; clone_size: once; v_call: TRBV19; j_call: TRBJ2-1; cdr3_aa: CASRRDRAGYEQFF; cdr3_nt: TGTGCCAGTCGCCGGGACAGGGCTGGGTATGAGCAGTTCTTC
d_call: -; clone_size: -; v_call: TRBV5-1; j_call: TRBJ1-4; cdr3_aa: CASSLVPARNEKLFF; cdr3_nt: TGCGCCAGCAGCTTGGTACCAGCAAGAAATGAAAAACTGTTTTTT
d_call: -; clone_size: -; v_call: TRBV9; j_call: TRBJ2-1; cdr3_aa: CASSLLSLASNEQFF; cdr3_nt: TGTGCCAGCAGCCTTCTAAGCCTAGCGTCAAATGAGCAGTTCTTC
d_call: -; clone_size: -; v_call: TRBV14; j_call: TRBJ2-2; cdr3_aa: CASSPRASGGELFF; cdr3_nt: TGTGCCAGCAGCCCTAGAGCCTCAGGGGGGGAGCTGTTTTTT
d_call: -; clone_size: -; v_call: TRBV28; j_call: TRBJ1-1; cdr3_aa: CASSLLGGNTEAFF; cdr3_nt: TGTGCCAGCAGTTTACTAGGAGGGAACACTGAAGCTTTCTTT
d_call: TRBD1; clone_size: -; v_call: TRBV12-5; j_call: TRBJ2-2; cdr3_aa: CASGFAPTGGVPGELFF; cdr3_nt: TGTGCTAGTGGTTTCGCACCGACAGGGGGAGTCCCGGGGGAGCTGTTTTTT
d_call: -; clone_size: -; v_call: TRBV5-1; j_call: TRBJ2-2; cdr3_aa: CASRGRPNTGELFF; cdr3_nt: TGCGCCAGCCGCGGCAGACCAAACACCGGGGAGCTGTTTTTT
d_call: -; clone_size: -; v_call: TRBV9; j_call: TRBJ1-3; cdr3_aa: CASSVVGSGNTIYF; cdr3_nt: TGTGCCAGCAGCGTAGTTGGCTCTGGAAACACCATATATTTT
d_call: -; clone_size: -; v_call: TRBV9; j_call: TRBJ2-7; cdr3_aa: CASSVGPLGEQYF; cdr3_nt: TGTGCCAGCAGCGTAGGGCCCCTTGGCGAGCAGTACTTC
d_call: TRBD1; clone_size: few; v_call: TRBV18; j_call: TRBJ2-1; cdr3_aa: CASSPPGQGVGYNEQFF; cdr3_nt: TGTGCCAGCTCACCGCCGGGACAGGGCGTTGGCTACAATGAGCAGTTCTTC
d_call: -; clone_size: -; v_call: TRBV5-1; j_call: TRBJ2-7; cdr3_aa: CASSLDGTAPYEQYF; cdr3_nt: TGCGCCAGCAGCTTGGACGGGACCGCTCCCTACGAGCAGTACTTC
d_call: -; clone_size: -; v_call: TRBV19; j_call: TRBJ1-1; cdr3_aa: CASRLNPGPPRSTEAFF; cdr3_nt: TGTGCCAGTAGACTCAATCCGGGACCACCCAGGAGCACTGAAGCTTTCTTT
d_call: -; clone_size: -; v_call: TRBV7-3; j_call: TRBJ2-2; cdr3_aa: CASSLDPGELFF; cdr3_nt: TGTGCCAGCAGCCTGGACCCCGGGGAGCTGTTTTTT
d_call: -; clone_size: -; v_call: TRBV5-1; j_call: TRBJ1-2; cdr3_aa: CASSLDGTYGYTF; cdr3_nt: TGCGCCAGCAGCTTGGACGGCACTTATGGCTACACCTTC
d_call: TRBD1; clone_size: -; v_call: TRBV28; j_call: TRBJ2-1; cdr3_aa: CASSPGQGHLNEQFF; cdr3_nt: TGTGCCAGCAGTCCGGGACAGGGGCATTTGAATGAGCAGTTCTTC
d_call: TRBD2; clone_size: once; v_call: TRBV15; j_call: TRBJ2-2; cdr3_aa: CATSRDTSGSNTGELFF; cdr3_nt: TGTGCCACCAGCAGGGACACTAGCGGCAGTAACACCGGGGAGCTGTTTTTT
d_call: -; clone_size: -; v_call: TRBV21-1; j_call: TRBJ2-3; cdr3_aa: CASSKGLAAPFTDTQYF; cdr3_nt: TGTGCCAGCAGCAAGGGACTAGCGGCCCCTTTCACAGATACGCAGTATTTT
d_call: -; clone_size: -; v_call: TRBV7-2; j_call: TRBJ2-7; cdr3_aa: CASSSQPSNQQYF; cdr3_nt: TGTGCCAGCAGCTCCCAACCTAGCAACCAGCAGTACTTC
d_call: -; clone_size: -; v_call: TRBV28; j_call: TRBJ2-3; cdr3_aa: CASYGTGSTDTQYF; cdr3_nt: TGTGCCAGTTATGGGACGGGTAGCACAGATACGCAGTATTTT
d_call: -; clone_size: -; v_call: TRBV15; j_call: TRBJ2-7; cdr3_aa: CATSDKDEQYF; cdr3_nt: TGTGCCACCAGCGACAAAGACGAGCAGTACTTC
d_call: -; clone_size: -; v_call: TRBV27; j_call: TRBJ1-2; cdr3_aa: CARIRGLSGYTF; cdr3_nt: TGTGCCAGAATCAGGGGATTGAGTGGCTACACCTTC
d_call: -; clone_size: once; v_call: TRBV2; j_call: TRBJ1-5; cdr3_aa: CASSQSGTSNQPQHF; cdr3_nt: TGTGCCAGCAGTCAATCGGGGACAAGCAATCAGCCCCAGCATTTT
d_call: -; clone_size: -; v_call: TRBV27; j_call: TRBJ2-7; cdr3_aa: CASSSQPGAVTYEQYF; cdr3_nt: TGTGCCAGCAGTTCCCAGCCGGGAGCCGTAACCTACGAGCAGTACTTC
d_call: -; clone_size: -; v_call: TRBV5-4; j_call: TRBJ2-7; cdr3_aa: CASSPAGDEQYF; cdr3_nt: TGTGCCAGCAGCCCCGCCGGAGACGAGCAGTACTTC
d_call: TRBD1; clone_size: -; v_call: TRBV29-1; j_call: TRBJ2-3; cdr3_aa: CSAGGGNTDTQYF; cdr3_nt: TGCAGCGCAGGGGGCGGGAACACAGATACGCAGTATTTT
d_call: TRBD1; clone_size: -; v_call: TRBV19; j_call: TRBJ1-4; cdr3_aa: CASSIPGQGTNEKLFF; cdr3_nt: TGTGCCAGTAGTATCCCAGGACAGGGCACAAATGAAAAACTGTTTTTT
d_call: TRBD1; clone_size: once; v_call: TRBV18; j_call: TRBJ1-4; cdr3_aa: CASSPQGGNEKLFF; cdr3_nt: TGTGCCAGCTCACCTCAGGGGGGTAATGAAAAACTGTTTTTT
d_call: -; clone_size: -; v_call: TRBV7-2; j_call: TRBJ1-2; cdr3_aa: CASSLAGIDYGYTF; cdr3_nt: TGTGCCAGCAGCTTAGCAGGGATTGACTATGGCTACACCTTC
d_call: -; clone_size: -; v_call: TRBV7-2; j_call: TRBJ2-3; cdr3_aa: CASSSPPGGLSTDTQYF; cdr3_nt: TGTGCCAGCAGCTCCCCTCCAGGGGGACTAAGCACAGATACGCAGTATTTT
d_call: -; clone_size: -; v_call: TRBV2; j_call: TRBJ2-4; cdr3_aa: CASTRGQGPRIQYF; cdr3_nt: TGTGCCAGCACTCGGGGCCAGGGCCCTAGGATTCAGTACTTC
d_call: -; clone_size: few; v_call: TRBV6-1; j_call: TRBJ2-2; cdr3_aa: CASSAGRPNTGELFF; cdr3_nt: TGTGCCAGCAGTGCGGGACGGCCGAACACCGGGGAGCTGTTTTTT
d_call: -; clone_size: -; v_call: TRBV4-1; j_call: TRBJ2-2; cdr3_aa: CASNMGRDANTGELFF; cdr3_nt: TGCGCCAGCAATATGGGCCGAGATGCGAACACCGGGGAGCTGTTTTTT
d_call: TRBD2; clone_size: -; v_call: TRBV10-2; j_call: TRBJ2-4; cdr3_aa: CASQRENTVAKNIQYF; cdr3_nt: TGCGCCAGCCAGCGGGAGAACACGGTAGCCAAAAACATTCAGTACTTC
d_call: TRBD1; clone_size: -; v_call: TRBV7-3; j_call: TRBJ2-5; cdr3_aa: CASSLGQGRQETQYF; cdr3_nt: TGTGCCAGCAGCTTGGGACAGGGTCGGCAAGAGACCCAGTACTTC
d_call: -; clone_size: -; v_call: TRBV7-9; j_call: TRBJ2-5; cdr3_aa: CASSLGAGRETQYF; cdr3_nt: TGTGCCAGCAGCTTGGGGGCAGGGAGGGAGACCCAGTACTTC
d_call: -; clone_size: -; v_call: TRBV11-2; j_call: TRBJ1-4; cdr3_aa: CASSPLGAREKLFF; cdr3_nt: TGTGCCAGCAGCCCCCTGGGGGCCCGTGAAAAACTGTTTTTT
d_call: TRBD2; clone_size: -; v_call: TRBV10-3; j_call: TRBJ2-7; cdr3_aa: CAIRLAGDDEQYF; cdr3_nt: TGTGCCATCAGACTAGCGGGAGATGATGAGCAGTACTTC
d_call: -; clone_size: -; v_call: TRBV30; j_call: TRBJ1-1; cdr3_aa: CAWSGPKAFF; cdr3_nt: TGTGCCTGGAGTGGGCCCAAAGCTTTCTTT
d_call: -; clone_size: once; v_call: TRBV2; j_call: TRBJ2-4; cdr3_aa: CASRDSRVAKNIQYF; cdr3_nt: TGTGCCAGCAGGGACTCGAGGGTAGCCAAAAACATTCAGTACTTC
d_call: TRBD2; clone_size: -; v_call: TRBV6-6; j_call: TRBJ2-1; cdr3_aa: CASRLASGSRYEQFF; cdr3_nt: TGTGCCAGCCGCCTAGCCAGCGGGAGTAGATATGAGCAGTTCTTC
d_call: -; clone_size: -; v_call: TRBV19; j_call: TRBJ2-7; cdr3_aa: CASSIDSSGEQYF; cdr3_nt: TGTGCCAGTAGCATAGACAGTTCTGGCGAGCAGTACTTC
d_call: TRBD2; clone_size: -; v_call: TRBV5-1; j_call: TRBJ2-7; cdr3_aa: CASSLVSGNSYEQYF; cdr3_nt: TGCGCCAGCAGCTTGGTTAGCGGGAACTCCTACGAGCAGTACTTC
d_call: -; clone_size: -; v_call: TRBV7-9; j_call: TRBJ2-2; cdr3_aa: CASGGEGYTGELFF; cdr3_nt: TGTGCCAGCGGAGGAGAGGGATACACCGGGGAGCTGTTTTTT
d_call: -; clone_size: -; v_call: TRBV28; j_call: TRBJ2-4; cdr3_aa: CASSLSHLWYF; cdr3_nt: TGTGCCAGCAGTTTATCACACCTTTGGTACTTC
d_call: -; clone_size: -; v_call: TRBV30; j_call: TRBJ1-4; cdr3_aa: CAWSPRLGEKLFF; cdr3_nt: TGTGCCTGGAGCCCTAGGCTTGGAGAAAAACTGTTTTTT
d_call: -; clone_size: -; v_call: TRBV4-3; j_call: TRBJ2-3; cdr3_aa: CASSYSQLPGPRADTQYF; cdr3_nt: TGCGCCAGCAGCTACTCTCAATTGCCGGGCCCTCGGGCAGATACGCAGTATTTT
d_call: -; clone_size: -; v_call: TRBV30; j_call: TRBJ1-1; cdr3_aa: CACRRGQRNTEAFF; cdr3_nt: TGTGCCTGCCGCCGGGGGCAGAGGAACACTGAAGCTTTCTTT
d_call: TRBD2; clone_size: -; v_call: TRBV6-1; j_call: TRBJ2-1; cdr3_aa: CASSDTRTSGRNEQFF; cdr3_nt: TGTGCCAGCAGTGACACTCGGACTAGCGGGAGAAATGAGCAGTTCTTC
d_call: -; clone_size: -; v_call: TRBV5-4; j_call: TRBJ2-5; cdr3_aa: CASSLPRDQETQYF; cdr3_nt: TGTGCCAGCAGCTTGCCCAGGGATCAAGAGACCCAGTACTTC
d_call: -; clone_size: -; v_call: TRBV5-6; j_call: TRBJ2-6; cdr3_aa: CASSLGANVLTF; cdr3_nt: TGTGCCAGCAGCCTTGGGGCCAACGTCCTGACTTTC
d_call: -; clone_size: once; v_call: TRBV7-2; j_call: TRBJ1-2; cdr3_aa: CASSLSAEYYGYTF; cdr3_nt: TGTGCCAGCAGCTTATCGGCGGAGTACTATGGCTACACCTTC
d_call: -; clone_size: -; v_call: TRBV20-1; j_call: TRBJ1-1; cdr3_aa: CSADMNTEAFF; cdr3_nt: TGCAGTGCAGACATGAACACTGAAGCTTTCTTT
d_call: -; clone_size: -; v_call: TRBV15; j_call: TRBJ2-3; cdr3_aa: CATSRASLVGTDTQYF; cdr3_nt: TGTGCCACCAGCAGAGCCTCCCTTGTCGGAACAGATACGCAGTATTTT
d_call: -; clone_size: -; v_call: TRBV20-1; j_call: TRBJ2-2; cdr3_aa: CSAHYGELFF; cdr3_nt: TGCAGTGCTCATTACGGGGAGCTGTTTTTT
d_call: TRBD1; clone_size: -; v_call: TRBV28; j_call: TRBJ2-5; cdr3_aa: CASRLRGTVSSETQYF; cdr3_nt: TGTGCCAGCAGGCTTAGAGGGACAGTATCCTCGGAGACCCAGTACTTC
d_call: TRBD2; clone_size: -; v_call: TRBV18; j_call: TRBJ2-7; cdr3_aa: CASSPTSGRYEQYF; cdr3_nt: TGTGCCAGCTCACCGACTAGCGGGAGATACGAGCAGTACTTC
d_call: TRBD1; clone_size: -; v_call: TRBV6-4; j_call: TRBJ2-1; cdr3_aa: CASSDSKTGDEQFF; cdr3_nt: TGTGCCAGCAGTGACTCGAAGACAGGGGATGAGCAGTTCTTC
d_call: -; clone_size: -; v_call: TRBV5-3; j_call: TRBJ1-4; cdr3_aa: CARSLETVHEKLFF; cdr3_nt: TGTGCCAGAAGTCTGGAAACAGTACATGAAAAACTGTTTTTT